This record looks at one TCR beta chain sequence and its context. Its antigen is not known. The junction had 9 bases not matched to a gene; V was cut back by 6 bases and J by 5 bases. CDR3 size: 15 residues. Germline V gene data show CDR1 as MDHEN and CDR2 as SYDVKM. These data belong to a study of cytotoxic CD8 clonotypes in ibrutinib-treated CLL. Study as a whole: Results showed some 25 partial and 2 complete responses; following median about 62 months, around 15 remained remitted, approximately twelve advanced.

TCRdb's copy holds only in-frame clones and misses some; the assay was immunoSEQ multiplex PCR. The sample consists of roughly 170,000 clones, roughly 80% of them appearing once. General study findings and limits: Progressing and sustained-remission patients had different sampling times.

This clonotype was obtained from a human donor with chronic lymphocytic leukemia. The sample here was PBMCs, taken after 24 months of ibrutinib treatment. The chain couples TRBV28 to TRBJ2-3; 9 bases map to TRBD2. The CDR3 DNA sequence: TGTGCCAGCAGCGAAGGGACTAGCCAAAAAGATACGCAGTATTTT. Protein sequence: CASSEGTSQKDTQYF.